This T cell receptor (beta chain) was sequenced during a study of T cell responses to AZD1222 COVID-19 vaccine (dated by TCRdb to about 2021). With regard to the full study: A total of approximately 250 trial participants underwent TCR sequencing, of whom some 200 had received two doses of AZD1222 and approximately 25 had received two doses of the MenACWY control vaccine. Trial participants were enrolled by age into 18-55, 56-69 and 70-plus year subgroups, with 148, 28 and 57 TCR-sequenced participants respectively.

Paper-wide results and their limitations: Because no day 14 peak-response samples were available, the repertoires could be characterized only after the peak T cell response. Only five to seven AZD1222 recipients were SARS-CoV-2 seropositive at baseline, limiting conclusions about previously exposed vaccinees. CD4 TCRs associated with the vaccine covered the entire spike protein, and the dominant responses were in regions 160-218 and 743-854. The 56-69-year group was small, and its depth increase did not reach significance, likely because of low power. Nearly half of unique spike-specific TCRs reportedly recognized epitopes outside regions mutated in the B.1.351 and B.1.1.7 variants. Most participants were white British and females outnumbered males, and the authors suggested that clonal diversity may have been underestimated. After two AZD1222 doses, both the breadth and the depth of spike-specific TCRs were significantly higher than at day 0 and than in MenACWY recipients.

Regarding this clone: Its antigen remains unidentified. One base away there is no much larger clone; base qualities are not given.

The CDR3 regions of human TCRbeta chains were analyzed by immunosequencing. Under the source paper's analysis protocol: TCRs in the repertoires were compared against a reference library of SARS-CoV-2-specific TCRs that had been generated with the MIRA antigen-specificity platform. Breadth meant the fraction of unique TCRs that were SARS-CoV-2-associated, whereas depth meant the fraction of total T cells that were SARS-CoV-2-associated. Using the MIRA data, every spike-specific TCR was mapped to the spike region that the TCR reacted to and assigned to either a CD4 or a CD8 class. Log10-transformed breadth and depth values were compared by one-way ANOVA with Sidak's multiple comparisons tests. TCRdb retrieved this table from immuneACCESS and kept in-frame rearrangements only. Not all clones are present; in checked studies, unresolved V genes account for under half, and no reason is known for the remainder. V and J calls and clone size are those listed in that table; D and trimming were worked out from the DNA. The table for this sample lists some 170,000 clones; about 90% of them were counted only once. The biggest ten clones account for approximately 0.98% of the sample.

This specimen's time point label, per the study, means: about 28 days (+/-7) after the second vaccine dose. Because spike-specific TCR depth and breadth did not differ between the two schedules, AZD1222 recipients who got a second dose at roughly 4 weeks were pooled with those who got a second dose at roughly 12 weeks. The vaccinee samples were drawn from two UK trials, COV001 and COV002, one of which was a single-blind randomized controlled phase 2/3 trial testing AZD1222 (ChAdOx1 nCoV-19) in healthy adults. For TCRbeta chain sequencing, PBMC samples were collected from trial participants at day 0 and at day 28 after the second dose. The CDR3 holds 16 amino acids from the cysteine to the phenylalanine. Just CDR3 DNA is preserved here, 48 bases in frame from base 1. Per the germline V gene, SGHAT is the CDR1 and FQNNGV is the CDR2. The junction shows trimming of 5 bases on V and 7 bases on J, plus 18 bases between the germline ends.

This sample comprised peripheral blood, obtained 28 days after the second AZD1222 dose. The sequence was obtained from an adult who received the AZD1222 COVID-19 vaccine. This chain joins TRBV11-2 to TRBJ1-6; no D segment can be confidently identified. This receptor carries the CDR3 CASSLQAGAKNSPLHF. The nucleotide sequence reads TGTGCCAGCAGCCTCCAGGCAGGAGCGAAGAATTCACCCCTCCACTTT.